This TCR beta chain was sequenced for a study of chemoradiotherapy in HPV16-positive cancers. Profiling relied on immunoSEQ multiplex PCR, and the TCRdb table lists in-frame clones only, not all of them. Altogether approximately 5,000 clones are present, around 80% being singletons, with the ten largest covering about 10%. Study-wide results and limits: During treatment, candidate HPV-specific clones and E7-related motifs expanded in tumor. Better recurrence-free survival went with HPV-responsive T-cell expansion in HPV16-positive patients. HPV-specific T cells were functionally defined from only two HPV16-positive patients.

The CDR3 has 15 amino acids. Germline loops: CDR1 MNHEY, CDR2 SVGAGI. With respect to this clone: The antigen is unknown.

The sequenced sample was tumor tissue, obtained from a patient who underwent chemoradiotherapy. The chain carries TRBV6-5 and TRBJ2-5, with a weak D call TRBD2 (5 bases). The end of the DNA aligns better with TRBJ2-7, so the J call may be wrong. The sequence came from a human donor with HPV-associated anogenital cancer. The CDR3 is CASSYSNRGTYEQYF. In DNA, the CDR3 is TGTGCCAGCAGTTACTCGAACCGGGGTACCTACGAGCAGTACTTC.